One and the same sample provided the 16 T cell receptor beta chains below, sequenced in a study of T-cell memory formation after mild COVID-19. Each CDR3 protein is one row after TCRdb ran MiXCR on the 5' RACE reads. The sample records roughly 300,000 distinct CDR3 sequences, roughly 8% being singletons. Sequenced: PBMCs or a T cell subset sorted from them (not recorded which). These TCRs come from a young man who had mild COVID-19 (a few samples of this study predate the infection). Cell type and time point are not known.

This chain joins TRBV5-1 and TRBJ2-5; 9 bases are shared with TRBD1. The trim removed 5 bases at V and 5 bases at J, leaving 13 bases unmatched. Per germline, CDR1 SGHRS and CDR2 YFSETQ. The CDR3 extends over 16 amino acids. The CDR3 protein is CASRSPGQGGKETQYF. CDR3 coding DNA: TGCGCCAGCAGAAGCCCGGGACAGGGTGGAAAGGAGACCCAGTACTTC.

This clonotype was seen a handful of times. V is TRBV7-2 and J is TRBJ1-2; D gene unclear. Germline assignment: CDR1 SGHTA and CDR2 FQGNSA. V shed 1 base and J shed 2 bases, with 11 bases lying between them. The CDR3 has 15 amino acids. In DNA, the CDR3 is TGTGCCAGCAGCTTAGGGCAGAAACTAAACTATGGCTACACCTTC. It specifies CASSLGQKLNYGYTF.

This clonotype has a handful of counts. The V call is TRBV7-2, the J call TRBJ2-7, with unresolved D. V lost 2 bases and J lost 2, with 10 bases in between. Germline V gene data show CDR1 as SGHTA and CDR2 as FQGNSA. This CDR3 spans 14 amino acids. The CDR3 is CASSLSRTAYEQYF. The CDR3 nucleotides read TGTGCCAGCAGCTTAAGCAGGACCGCCTACGAGCAGTACTTC.

The V call is TRBV20-1, the J call TRBJ1-5; 10 bases are a match to TRBD1. The CDR3 has 13 amino acids. V lost 4 bases, J lost 4 bases, and 1 base stayed unmatched. Germline V gene data show CDR1 as DFQATT and CDR2 as SNEGSKA (reference sequence). This CDR3 is CSAMGQGNQPQHF. The CDR3 bases are TGCAGTGCTATGGGACAGGGGAATCAGCCCCAGCATTTT.

This clonotype showed up many times. This chain links TRBV5-1 with TRBJ2-3; TRBD1 aligns across 8 bases. This CDR3 contains 16 residues. The ends lost 4 bases at V and 4 bases at J; junction bases unmatched: 11. Germline lookup yields CDR1 SGHRS and CDR2 YFSETQ. The CDR3 nucleotides are TGCGCCAGCAGCGGGGCCGGGACAGGAGCAGCAGATACGCAGTATTTT. Translating it yields CASSGAGTGAADTQYF.

This clonotype was detected only a few times. The rearrangement uses TRBV12-5 and TRBJ2-5, with D unclear. This CDR3 contains 13 residues. V was cut by 5 bases and J by 5 bases, with 12 bases left in between. From germline, CDR1 is LGHNT and CDR2 FRNRAP. Here the CDR3 reads CASGPGPGETQYF. The CDR3 DNA follows: TGTGCTAGTGGTCCGGGCCCCGGGGAGACCCAGTACTTC.

This clonotype was counted ten times or more. The chain has TRBV5-1 and TRBJ2-3; D is unclear. The V end was cut by 0 bases, the J end by 5 bases, with 7 bases between. The CDR3 extends over 13 amino acids. Germline values: CDR1 SGHRS, CDR2 YFSETQ. The chain's CDR3 is CASSLAGGDTQYF. The CDR3 DNA sequence: TGCGCCAGCAGCTTGGCCGGCGGAGATACGCAGTATTTT.

The rearrangement joins TRBV5-1 to TRBJ1-2; possibly TRBD1 for D (6 bases). The CDR3 runs 14 residues. V was shortened by 0 bases and J by 2 bases, with 8 bases between the two germline ends. Per the germline V gene, CDR1 is SGHRS and CDR2 is YFSETQ. The CDR3 bases are TGCGCCAGCAGCTTGGAAACAGGGAACTATGGCTACACCTTC. This encodes CASSLETGNYGYTF. The full variable domain, rest sourced from reference TRBV5-1 and TRBJ1-2, is KAGVTQTPRYLIKTRGQQVTLSCSPISGHRSVSWYQQTPGQGLQFLFEYFSETQRNKGNFPGRFSGRQFSNSRSEMNVSTLELGDSALYLCASSLETGNYGYTFGSGTRLTVV.

This clonotype was seen only a few times. One junction end disagrees with the germline gene, perhaps due to a read error. The chain employs TRBV15 and TRBJ1-1; tentatively, D is TRBD1 (5 bases). Per the germline V gene, CDR1 is LNHNV and CDR2 is YYDKDF (reference sequence). The CDR3 length is 15 residues. The CDR3 region has the DNA TGTGCCACCAGCAGAGTAGGAGGCGCGGGGACTGAAGATTTCTTT. Translated: CATSRVGGAGTEDFF.

This clonotype was recorded many times. This chain connects TRBV2 to TRBJ1-6; perhaps TRBD1 as D (6 bases). The CDR3 sequence is 13 residues long. V lost 6 bases, J lost 6 bases, and 9 bases lay in between. CDR1 and CDR2 from the germline V gene are SNHLY and FYNNEI. The CDR3 spells CASSSDSNSPLHF. The DNA for the CDR3 is TGTGCCAGCAGCTCGGACAGTAATTCACCCCTCCACTTT.

This clonotype was seen a handful of times. The genes are TRBV5-5 and TRBJ1-2; D remains ambiguous. Germline V gene data show CDR1 as SGHKS and CDR2 as YYEKEE (reference sequence). This CDR3 is 12 amino acids long. V lost 0 bases and J 7 bases, leaving 7 bases between the germline ends. The CDR3 sequence is CASSLGVAGYTF. CDR3 nucleotide sequence: TGTGCCAGCAGCTTGGGGGTTGCTGGCTACACCTTC.

There are many counts of this clonotype. The V call is TRBV20-1, the J call TRBJ1-4, with a tentative D call TRBD1 (5 bases). The length of the CDR3 is 15 residues. Germline-derived CDR1 and CDR2 are DFQATT and SNEGSKA (reference sequence). Trimming took off 6 bases at V and 3 bases at J, with 17 bases between the two ends. Here the CDR3 DNA reads TGCAGTGCGACCCGGGACCTTGAAGCTAATGAAAAACTGTTTTTT. Translating gives CSATRDLEANEKLFF.

This clonotype was recorded a few times. CDR3 residues: CASSQTGGVEETQYF. The CDR3 coding sequence is TGCGCCAGCAGCCAGACAGGGGGAGTGGAAGAGACCCAGTACTTC. This sequence joins TRBV5-1 and TRBJ2-5; 9 bases match TRBD1. The ends lost 4 bases at V and 3 bases at J; junction bases unmatched: 7. Germline V CDR1 and CDR2: SGHRS, YFSETQ. There are 15 residues in the CDR3.

This sequence joins TRBV4-1 and TRBJ2-7; D remains unclear. V dropped 3 bases and J dropped 3 bases, with 18 bases sitting between them. The CDR3 runs to 16 residues. CDR1 MGHRA and CDR2 YSYEKL come from the germline V gene. The CDR3: CASSQQITGPYYEQYF. Here the CDR3 DNA reads TGCGCCAGCAGCCAGCAGATAACCGGGCCCTACTACGAGCAGTACTTC.

The V and J genes are TRBV7-3 and TRBJ2-5; TRBD1 matches at 8 bases. After removal of 2 bases from V and 1 base from J, the junction contained 6 bases not matched to a gene. This CDR3 comprises 16 residues. Germline CDR1 and CDR2: SGHTA and FQGTGA. The DNA of the CDR3 is TGTGCCAGCAGCTTAGGGGACAGGATGGCCCAAGAGACCCAGTACTTC. Protein sequence: CASSLGDRMAQETQYF.

This chain links TRBV7-2 with TRBJ1-6; 11 bases map to TRBD1. The V gene end was trimmed by 5 bases and the J gene end by 9 bases; junction bases not matched to a gene: 9. The V gene's germline CDR1 is SGHTA and CDR2 FQGNSA. This CDR3 has 16 amino acids. In DNA, the CDR3 is TGTGCCAGCAGCAGCCGGGACAGGGGGGCCAGTTCACCCCTCCACTTT. Translation: CASSSRDRGASSPLHF.